The present T cell receptor (beta chain) was sequenced within a study of cytomegalovirus exposure and HLA in healthy donors. Study-level findings and limits: Presence/absence analyses assumed roughly uniform sequencing depth across donors, which may not hold. In a later analysis, at a false discovery rate of 0.05, fewer than 20,000 TCR beta sequences matched HLA alleles.

The PCR contained 60 Vbeta and 13 Jbeta primers. The repertoire was sequenced with immunoSEQ multiplex PCR; TCRdb's copy has only in-frame clones and lacks some. The data hold around 110,000 clones, with about 62% observed a single time. CDR1 and CDR2 (germline): KGHSH, LQKENI. The CDR3 is 14 residues long. The junction had 7 bases not matched to a gene; V was cut back by 4 bases and J by 5 bases. Concerning this clone itself: Antigen specificity is unknown.

Material for sequencing was PBMCs. This chain connects TRBV18 to TRBJ2-7, with TRBD2 identical over 8 bases. The source of this sequence is a woman in her forties in good health and CMV-seropositive. The CDR3 loop reads CASSLREESHEQYF. In DNA form, the CDR3 reads TGTGCCAGCTCACTGCGGGAGGAGTCCCACGAGCAGTACTTC.